The rows below give T cell receptor beta chains drawn from one sample of a study of T cells in Graves' hyperthyroidism and ophthalmopathy. MiXCR, run by TCRdb on the multiplex PCR reads, gives a single entry per CDR3 protein. Found here are about 200,000 distinct CDR3 sequences, about a sixth of them singletons; the top ten hold about 56%. Sample: blood. These receptors all stem from a woman in her 50s with Graves' hyperthyroidism. Both conserved end residues are trimmed from each CDR3. Each record gives: J gene, V gene, clone size, CDR3 protein. Rows give clone size only sometimes, using once, few, many, or a class for an expanded clone.

j_gene: TRBJ1-1
v_gene: TRBV28
abundance: many
CDR3aa: ASRPSGQRTEAF

j_gene: TRBJ2-1
v_gene: TRBV10-3
abundance: many
CDR3aa: AITHGQGAEGEQF

j_gene: TRBJ1-1
v_gene: TRBV29-1
abundance: many
CDR3aa: SATGGGHTEAF

j_gene: TRBJ1-2
v_gene: TRBV18
abundance: NA
CDR3aa: ASSPKGEGYT

j_gene: TRBJ2-7
v_gene: TRBV15
abundance: many
CDR3aa: ATSRDNSRGRSSYEQY

j_gene: TRBJ2-7
v_gene: TRBV30
abundance: many
CDR3aa: AWTVRMGPAY

j_gene: TRBJ1-2
v_gene: TRBV29-1
abundance: NA
CDR3aa: SVGGPGSEDYGYT

j_gene: TRBJ2-7
v_gene: TRBV20-1
abundance: many
CDR3aa: SARDLAGAYEQY

j_gene: TRBJ1-4
v_gene: TRBV25-1
abundance: few
CDR3aa: ASEGIATNEKLF

j_gene: TRBJ2-2
v_gene: TRBV2
abundance: many
CDR3aa: ASKGDPRELF

j_gene: TRBJ1-2
v_gene: TRBV5-6
abundance: few
CDR3aa: ASSLAGVDGYT

j_gene: TRBJ2-7
v_gene: TRBV7-9
abundance: many
CDR3aa: ASSSNRGRNEQY

j_gene: TRBJ2-7
v_gene: TRBV3-1
abundance: NA
CDR3aa: ASGGGTSYEQY

j_gene: TRBJ2-1
v_gene: TRBV11-3
abundance: many
CDR3aa: ASSFLPSGRAREQF

j_gene: TRBJ2-5
v_gene: TRBV5-1
abundance: NA
CDR3aa: ASTPTVRETQY

j_gene: TRBJ1-1
v_gene: TRBV6-1
abundance: many
CDR3aa: ASIMNTEAF

j_gene: TRBJ2-3
v_gene: TRBV20-1
abundance: NA
CDR3aa: SAREASTDTQY

j_gene: TRBJ2-5
v_gene: TRBV28
abundance: many
CDR3aa: ASSSEQGSETQY

j_gene: TRBJ2-1
v_gene: TRBV20-1
abundance: many
CDR3aa: SARQTSGQHNEQF

j_gene: TRBJ1-2
v_gene: TRBV7-2
abundance: few
CDR3aa: ASSLSRQNYGYT

j_gene: TRBJ1-5
v_gene: TRBV7-2
abundance: many
CDR3aa: ASSLADRFLGQPQH

j_gene: TRBJ2-1
v_gene: TRBV5-1
abundance: many
CDR3aa: ASSLGEREYNEQF

j_gene: TRBJ1-1
v_gene: TRBV20-1
abundance: many
CDR3aa: SARAGGFAEAF

j_gene: TRBJ2-3
v_gene: TRBV7-9
abundance: many
CDR3aa: ASSEYGTSGRAADTQY

j_gene: TRBJ2-5
v_gene: TRBV2
abundance: many
CDR3aa: ASSVSGSGSRETQY

j_gene: TRBJ1-1
v_gene: TRBV29-1
abundance: NA
CDR3aa: SVCASGDTEAF

j_gene: TRBJ1-2
v_gene: TRBV5-1
abundance: NA
CDR3aa: ASSPGQGATNYGYT

j_gene: TRBJ2-1
v_gene: TRBV7-9
abundance: NA
CDR3aa: ASSLRGAGAVGRRSEQF

j_gene: TRBJ2-7
v_gene: TRBV5-6
abundance: many
CDR3aa: ASSIRQGSYEQY

j_gene: TRBJ2-5
v_gene: TRBV20-1
abundance: few
CDR3aa: SASNREGREETQY

j_gene: TRBJ2-1
v_gene: TRBV10-2
abundance: many
CDR3aa: ASSGYIGNEQF

j_gene: TRBJ1-2
v_gene: TRBV11-2
abundance: many
CDR3aa: ASSLETGGYSYGYT

j_gene: TRBJ2-5
v_gene: TRBV3-1
abundance: few
CDR3aa: ASKSGTGETQY

j_gene: TRBJ1-1
v_gene: TRBV20-1
abundance: many
CDR3aa: SARTRRYPEAF

j_gene: TRBJ1-5
v_gene: TRBV27
abundance: NA
CDR3aa: ASSLAGGVNQPQH

j_gene: TRBJ2-1
v_gene: TRBV27
abundance: many
CDR3aa: ASSLLTSGGLSSYNEQF

j_gene: TRBJ1-1
v_gene: TRBV19
abundance: many
CDR3aa: ASGSAWNTEAF

j_gene: TRBJ2-3
v_gene: TRBV24-1
abundance: NA
CDR3aa: ATSVPPEAGDTQY

j_gene: TRBJ2-3
v_gene: TRBV11-3
abundance: many
CDR3aa: ASSLLGQGFGDTQY

j_gene: TRBJ1-1
v_gene: TRBV3-1
abundance: many
CDR3aa: ASSPRFGRTEAF

j_gene: TRBJ1-2
v_gene: TRBV12-3/TRBV12-4
abundance: few
CDR3aa: ASRLDRAPYGYT

j_gene: TRBJ2-7
v_gene: TRBV7-6
abundance: few
CDR3aa: ASSLGEGYEQY

j_gene: TRBJ2-1
v_gene: TRBV7-9
abundance: many
CDR3aa: ASRKTVKDPNNEQF

j_gene: TRBJ2-1
v_gene: TRBV25-1
abundance: NA
CDR3aa: ASSATGRSSYNEQF

j_gene: TRBJ2-1
v_gene: TRBV20-1
abundance: NA
CDR3aa: SARKGTGRWSGRSPYNEQF

j_gene: TRBJ2-1
v_gene: TRBV12-3/TRBV12-4
abundance: NA
CDR3aa: ASSYKVLAGIFYNEQF

j_gene: TRBJ2-2
v_gene: TRBV30
abundance: many
CDR3aa: AWNVAVLNTGELF

j_gene: TRBJ1-6
v_gene: TRBV7-2
abundance: many
CDR3aa: ASSYRTGKGSPLH

j_gene: TRBJ1-2
v_gene: TRBV19
abundance: NA
CDR3aa: ASSILRGWNYSYT

j_gene: TRBJ2-2
v_gene: TRBV19
abundance: NA
CDR3aa: ASSKRSQGPNTGELF

j_gene: TRBJ2-1
v_gene: TRBV20-1
abundance: many
CDR3aa: SPGLAGRGEQF

j_gene: TRBJ2-5
v_gene: TRBV7-7
abundance: NA
CDR3aa: ASSLFSGGEETQY

j_gene: TRBJ2-1
v_gene: TRBV20-1
abundance: NA
CDR3aa: SSNARGGDYNEQF

j_gene: TRBJ2-1
v_gene: TRBV3-1
abundance: NA
CDR3aa: ASSQSAGADNEQF

j_gene: TRBJ2-2
v_gene: TRBV12-3/TRBV12-4
abundance: NA
CDR3aa: ASSGQGVNGELF

j_gene: TRBJ1-5
v_gene: TRBV6-5
abundance: once
CDR3aa: ASSYMCCSQPQH

j_gene: TRBJ2-2
v_gene: TRBV12-3/TRBV12-4
abundance: NA
CDR3aa: ASSFRGPAGELF